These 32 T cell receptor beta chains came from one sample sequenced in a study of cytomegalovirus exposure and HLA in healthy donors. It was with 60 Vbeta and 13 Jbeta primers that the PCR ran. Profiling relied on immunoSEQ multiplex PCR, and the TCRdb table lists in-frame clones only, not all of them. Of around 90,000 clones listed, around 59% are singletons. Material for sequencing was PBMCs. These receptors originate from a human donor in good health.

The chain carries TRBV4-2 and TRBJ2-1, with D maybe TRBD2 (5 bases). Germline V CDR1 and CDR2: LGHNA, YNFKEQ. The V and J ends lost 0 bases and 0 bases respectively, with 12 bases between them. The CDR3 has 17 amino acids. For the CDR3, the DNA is TGTGCCAGCAGCCAAGAGCCCGAGCGGAGCTCCTACAATGAGCAGTTCTTC. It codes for CASSQEPERSSYNEQFF.

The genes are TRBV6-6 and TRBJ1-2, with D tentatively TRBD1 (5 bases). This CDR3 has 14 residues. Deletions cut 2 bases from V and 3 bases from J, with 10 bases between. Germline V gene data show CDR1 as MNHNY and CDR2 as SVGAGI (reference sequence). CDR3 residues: CASSYGGLDYGYTF. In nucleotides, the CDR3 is TGTGCCAGCAGTTACGGGGGGTTAGACTATGGCTACACCTTC.

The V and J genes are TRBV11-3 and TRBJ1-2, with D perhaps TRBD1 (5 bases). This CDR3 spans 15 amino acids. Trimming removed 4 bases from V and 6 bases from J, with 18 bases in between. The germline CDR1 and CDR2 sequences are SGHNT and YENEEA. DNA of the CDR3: TGTGCCAGCAGCTCGACCCGAACCGGGGGGGATGGCTACACCTTC. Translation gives CASSSTRTGGDGYTF.

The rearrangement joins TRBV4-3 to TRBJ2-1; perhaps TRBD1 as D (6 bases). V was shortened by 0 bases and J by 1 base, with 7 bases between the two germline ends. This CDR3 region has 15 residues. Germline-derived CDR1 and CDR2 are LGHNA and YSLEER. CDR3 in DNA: TGCGCCAGCAGCCAAGACAGGGGATCCTACAATGAGCAGTTCTTC. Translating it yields CASSQDRGSYNEQFF.

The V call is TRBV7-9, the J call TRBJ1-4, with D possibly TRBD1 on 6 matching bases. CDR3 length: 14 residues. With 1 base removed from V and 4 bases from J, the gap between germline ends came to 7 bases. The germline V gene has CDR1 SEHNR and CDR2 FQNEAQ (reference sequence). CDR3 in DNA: TGTGCCAGCAGCTTAGGGACAGTTAATGAAAAACTGTTTTTT. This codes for CASSLGTVNEKLFF. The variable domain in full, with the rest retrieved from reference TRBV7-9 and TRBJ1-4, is DTGVSQNPRHKITKRGQNVTFRCDPISEHNRLYWYRQTLGQGPEFLTYFQNEAQLEKSRLLSDRFSAERPKGSFSTLEIQRTEQGDSAMYLCASSLGTVNEKLFFGSGTQLSVL.

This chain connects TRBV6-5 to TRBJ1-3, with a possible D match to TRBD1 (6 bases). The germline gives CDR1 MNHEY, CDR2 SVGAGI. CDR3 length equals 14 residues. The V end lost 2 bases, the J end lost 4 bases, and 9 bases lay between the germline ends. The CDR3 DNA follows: TGTGCCAGCAGTTACGCAGGGGCAGGAAACACCATATATTTT. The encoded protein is CASSYAGAGNTIYF.

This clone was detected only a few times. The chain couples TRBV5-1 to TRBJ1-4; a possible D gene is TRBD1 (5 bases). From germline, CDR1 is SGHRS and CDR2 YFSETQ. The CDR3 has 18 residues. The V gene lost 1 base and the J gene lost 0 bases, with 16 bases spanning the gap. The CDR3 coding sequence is TGCGCCAGCAGCTTGCGTCAGGGAGGGACCGCAACTAATGAAAAACTGTTTTTT. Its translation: CASSLRQGGTATNEKLFF. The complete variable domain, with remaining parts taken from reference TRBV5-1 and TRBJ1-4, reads KAGVTQTPRYLIKTRGQQVTLSCSPISGHRSVSWYQQTPGQGLQFLFEYFSETQRNKGNFPGRFSGRQFSNSRSEMNVSTLELGDSALYLCASSLRQGGTATNEKLFFGSGTQLSVL.

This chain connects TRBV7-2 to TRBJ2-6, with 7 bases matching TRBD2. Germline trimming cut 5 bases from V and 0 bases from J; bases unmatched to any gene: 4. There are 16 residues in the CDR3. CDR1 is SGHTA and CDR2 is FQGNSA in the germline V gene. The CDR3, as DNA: TGTGCCAGCAGCCGCGGGGGAGTCTCTGGGGCCAACGTCCTGACTTTC. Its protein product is CASSRGGVSGANVLTF.

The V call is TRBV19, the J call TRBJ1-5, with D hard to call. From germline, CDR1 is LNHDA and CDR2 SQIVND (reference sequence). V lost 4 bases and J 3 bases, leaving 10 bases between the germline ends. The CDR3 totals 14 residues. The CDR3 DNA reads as TGTGCCAGTAGTAACAGAGTCCACAATCAGCCCCAGCATTTT. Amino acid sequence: CASSNRVHNQPQHF.

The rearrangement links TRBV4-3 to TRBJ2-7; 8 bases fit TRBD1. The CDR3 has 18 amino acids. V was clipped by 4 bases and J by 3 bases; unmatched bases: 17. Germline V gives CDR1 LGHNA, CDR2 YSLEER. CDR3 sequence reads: CASSRDYNQGAKSYEQYF. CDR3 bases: TGCGCCAGCAGCCGCGATTACAACCAGGGGGCGAAAAGCTACGAGCAGTACTTC.

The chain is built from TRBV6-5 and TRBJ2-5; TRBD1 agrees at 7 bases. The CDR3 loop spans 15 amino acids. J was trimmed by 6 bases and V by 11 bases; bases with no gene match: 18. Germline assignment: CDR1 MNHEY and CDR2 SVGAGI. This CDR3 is CALNGTGESRKTQYF. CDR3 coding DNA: TGTGCCCTCAACGGAACAGGGGAAAGCAGGAAGACCCAGTACTTC.

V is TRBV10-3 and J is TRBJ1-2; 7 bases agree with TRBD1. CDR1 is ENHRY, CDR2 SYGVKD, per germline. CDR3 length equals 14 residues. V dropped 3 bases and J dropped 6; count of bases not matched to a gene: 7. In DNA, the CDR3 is TGTGCCATCAGTGACTTCAGGGGGATGGATGGCTACACCTTC. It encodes CAISDFRGMDGYTF.

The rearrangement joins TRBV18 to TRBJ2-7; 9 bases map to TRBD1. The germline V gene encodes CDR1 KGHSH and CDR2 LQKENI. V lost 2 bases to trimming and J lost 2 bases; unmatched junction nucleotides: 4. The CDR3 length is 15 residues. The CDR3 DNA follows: TGTGCCAGCTCACCATCCGGGACAGGGACCTACGAGCAGTACTTC. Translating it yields CASSPSGTGTYEQYF.

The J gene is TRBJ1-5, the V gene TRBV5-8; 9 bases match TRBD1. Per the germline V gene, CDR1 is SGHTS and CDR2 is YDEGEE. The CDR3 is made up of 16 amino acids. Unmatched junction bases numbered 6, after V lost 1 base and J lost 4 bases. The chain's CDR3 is CASSLRDRVGNQPQHF. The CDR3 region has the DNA TGTGCCAGCAGCTTGCGGGACAGGGTCGGAAATCAGCCCCAGCATTTT.

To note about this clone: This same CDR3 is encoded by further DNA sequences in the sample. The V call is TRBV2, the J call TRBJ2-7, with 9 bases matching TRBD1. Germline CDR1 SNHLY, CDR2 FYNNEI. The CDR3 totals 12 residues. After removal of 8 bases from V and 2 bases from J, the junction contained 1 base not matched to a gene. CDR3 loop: CASRDRAYEQYF. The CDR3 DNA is TGTGCCAGCCGGGACAGGGCCTACGAGCAGTACTTC.

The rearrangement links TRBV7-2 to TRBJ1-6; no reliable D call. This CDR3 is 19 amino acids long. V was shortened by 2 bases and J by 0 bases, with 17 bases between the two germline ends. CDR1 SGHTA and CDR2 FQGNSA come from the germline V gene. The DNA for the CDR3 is TGTGCCAGCAGCTTATTGGGAGGCGGAGGGAGCTCCTATAATTCACCCCTCCACTTT. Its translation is CASSLLGGGGSSYNSPLHF.

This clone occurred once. Here the CDR3 DNA reads TGTGCCTGCTCCAAGGACTGGACGACAGATACGCAGTATTTT. Protein sequence: CACSKDWTTDTQYF. This chain links TRBV2 with TRBJ2-3, with D tentatively TRBD2 (5 bases). Per the germline V gene, CDR1 is SNHLY and CDR2 is FYNNEI. V was trimmed by 11 bases and J by 3 bases, leaving 18 bases between them. CDR3 length: 14 amino acids.

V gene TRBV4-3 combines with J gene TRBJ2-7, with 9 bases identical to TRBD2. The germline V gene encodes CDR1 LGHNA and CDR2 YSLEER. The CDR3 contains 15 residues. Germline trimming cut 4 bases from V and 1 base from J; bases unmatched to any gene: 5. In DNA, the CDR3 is TGCGCCAGCAGCCTAGCGGGGGCCCCTTCCTACGAGCAGTACTTC. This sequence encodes CASSLAGAPSYEQYF.

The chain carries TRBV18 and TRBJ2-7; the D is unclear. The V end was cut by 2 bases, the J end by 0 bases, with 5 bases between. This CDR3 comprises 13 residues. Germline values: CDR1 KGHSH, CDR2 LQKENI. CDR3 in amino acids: CASSPSSSYEQYF. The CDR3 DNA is TGTGCCAGCTCACCATCCTCCTCCTACGAGCAGTACTTC.

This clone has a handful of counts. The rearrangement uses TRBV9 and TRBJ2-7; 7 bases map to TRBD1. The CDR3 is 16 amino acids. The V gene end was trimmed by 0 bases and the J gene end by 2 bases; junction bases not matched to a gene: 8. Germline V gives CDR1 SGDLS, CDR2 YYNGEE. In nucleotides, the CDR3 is TGTGCCAGCAGCGTAGAACCGACAGGGTACGCCTACGAGCAGTACTTC. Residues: CASSVEPTGYAYEQYF.

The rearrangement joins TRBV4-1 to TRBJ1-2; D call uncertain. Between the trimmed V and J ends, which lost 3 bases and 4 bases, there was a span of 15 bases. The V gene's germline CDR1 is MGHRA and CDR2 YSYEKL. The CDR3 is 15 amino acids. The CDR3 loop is CASSHILTTVYGYTF. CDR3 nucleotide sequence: TGCGCCAGCAGCCACATACTAACGACGGTCTATGGCTACACCTTC.

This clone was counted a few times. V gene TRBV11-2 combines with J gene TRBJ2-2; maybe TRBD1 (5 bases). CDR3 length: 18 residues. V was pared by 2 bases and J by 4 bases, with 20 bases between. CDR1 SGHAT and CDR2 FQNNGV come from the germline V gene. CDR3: CASSLPPGSGSGTGELFF. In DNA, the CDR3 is TGTGCCAGCAGCTTACCCCCAGGTTCAGGGTCGGGCACCGGGGAGCTGTTTTTT.

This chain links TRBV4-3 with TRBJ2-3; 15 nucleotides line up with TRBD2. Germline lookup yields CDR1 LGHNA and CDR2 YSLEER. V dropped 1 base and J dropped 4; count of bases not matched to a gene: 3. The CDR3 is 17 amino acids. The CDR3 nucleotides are TGCGCCAGCAGCCAAGGTCGGACTAGCGGGGGGGCAGATACGCAGTATTTT. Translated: CASSQGRTSGGADTQYF.

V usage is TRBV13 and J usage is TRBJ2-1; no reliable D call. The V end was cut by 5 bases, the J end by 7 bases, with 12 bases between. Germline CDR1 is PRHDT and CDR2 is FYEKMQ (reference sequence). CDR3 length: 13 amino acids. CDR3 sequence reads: CASSLAVINEQFF. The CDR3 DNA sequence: TGTGCCAGCAGCCTGGCGGTTATTAATGAGCAGTTCTTC.

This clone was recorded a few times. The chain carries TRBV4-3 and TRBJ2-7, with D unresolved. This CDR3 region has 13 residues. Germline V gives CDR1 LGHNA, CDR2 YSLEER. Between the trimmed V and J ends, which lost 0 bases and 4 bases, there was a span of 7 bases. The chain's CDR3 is CASSQDSGYEQYF. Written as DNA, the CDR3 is TGCGCCAGCAGCCAAGATTCCGGGTACGAGCAGTACTTC.

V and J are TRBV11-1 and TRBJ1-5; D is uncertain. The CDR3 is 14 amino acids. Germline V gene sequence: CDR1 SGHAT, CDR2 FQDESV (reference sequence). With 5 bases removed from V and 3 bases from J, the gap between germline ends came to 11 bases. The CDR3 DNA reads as TGTGCCAGCAGCAGAGGGATGCTCAATCAGCCCCAGCATTTT. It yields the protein CASSRGMLNQPQHF.

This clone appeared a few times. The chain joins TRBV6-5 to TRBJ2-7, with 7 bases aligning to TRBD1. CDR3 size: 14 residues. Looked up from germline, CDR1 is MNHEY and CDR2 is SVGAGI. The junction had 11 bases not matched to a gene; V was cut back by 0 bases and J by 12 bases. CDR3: CASSYSTGPGGLYF. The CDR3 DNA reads TGTGCCAGCAGTTACTCGACGGGCCCAGGGGGATTGTACTTC.

CDR3 in DNA: TGTGCCAGCAGCTTCGGGGGGGAATTTGGGCGAGATACGCAGTATTTT. Residues: CASSFGGEFGRDTQYF. This sequence joins TRBV7-3 and TRBJ2-3, with 8 bases fitting TRBD2. This CDR3 region has 16 residues. V dropped 3 bases and J dropped 5; count of bases not matched to a gene: 10. Germline assignment: CDR1 SGHTA and CDR2 FQGTGA.

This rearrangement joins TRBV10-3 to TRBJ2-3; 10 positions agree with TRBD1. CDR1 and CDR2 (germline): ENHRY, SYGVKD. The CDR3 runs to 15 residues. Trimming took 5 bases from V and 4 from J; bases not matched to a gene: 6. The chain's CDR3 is CAISTGTGVADTQYF. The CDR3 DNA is TGTGCCATCAGTACCGGGACAGGGGTTGCAGATACGCAGTATTTT.

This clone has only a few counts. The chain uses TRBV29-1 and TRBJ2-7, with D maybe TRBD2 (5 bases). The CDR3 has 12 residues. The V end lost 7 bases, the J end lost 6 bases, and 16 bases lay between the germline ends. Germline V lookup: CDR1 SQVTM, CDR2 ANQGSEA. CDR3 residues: CSASGGFGEQYF. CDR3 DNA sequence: TGCAGCGCCTCCGGAGGTTTTGGCGAGCAGTACTTC.

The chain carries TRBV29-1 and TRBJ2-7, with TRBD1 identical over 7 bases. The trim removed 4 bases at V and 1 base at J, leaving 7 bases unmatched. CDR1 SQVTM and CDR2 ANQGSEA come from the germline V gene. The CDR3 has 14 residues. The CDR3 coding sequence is TGCAGCGTTGTCCGAGACAGGGTTTCCTACGAGCAGTACTTC. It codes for CSVVRDRVSYEQYF.

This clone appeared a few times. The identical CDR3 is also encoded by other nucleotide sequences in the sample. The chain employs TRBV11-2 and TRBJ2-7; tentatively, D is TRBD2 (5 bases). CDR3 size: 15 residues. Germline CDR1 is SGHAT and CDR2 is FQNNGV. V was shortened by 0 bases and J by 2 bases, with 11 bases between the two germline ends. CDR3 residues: CASSLDYRGPYEQYF. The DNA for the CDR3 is TGTGCCAGCAGCTTAGATTACCGGGGTCCCTACGAGCAGTACTTC.